Listed below are T cell receptor beta chains from one sample, sequenced in a study of T-cell memory formation after mild COVID-19. TCRdb re-called the 5' RACE reads with MiXCR, one entry per CDR3 protein. The sample records around 500,000 distinct CDR3 sequences, about 20% being singletons. The sample was PBMCs or a T cell subset sorted from them (not recorded which). The receptor set was obtained from an adult woman who had mild COVID-19 (a few samples of this study predate the infection). Cell type and time point are not known. Both conserved end residues are part of each CDR3. Each record gives: clone size, D gene, J gene, V gene, CDR3 DNA, CDR3 protein. A D gene is named only where the DNA matches it firmly. Clone sizes are given selectively: once, few, many, or a class where the clone is expanded.

clone size: few
D gene: TRBD2
J gene: TRBJ2-1
V gene: TRBV28
CDR3 DNA: TGTGCCAGCAGTTTCGCCGGACTAGCGGGAGAGGTAGAGCAGTTCTTC
CDR3 protein: CASSFAGLAGEVEQFF

clone size: -
D gene: -
J gene: TRBJ2-3
V gene: TRBV6-5
CDR3 DNA: TGTGCCAGCAGAGGCTCCCCTAGTCCAGATACGCAGTATTTT
CDR3 protein: CASRGSPSPDTQYF

clone size: many
D gene: -
J gene: TRBJ2-1
V gene: TRBV4-3
CDR3 DNA: TGCGCCAGCAGCCAAGATCCTCCCGTACTAGCCGGGTCGGACAATGAGCAGTTCTTC
CDR3 protein: CASSQDPPVLAGSDNEQFF

clone size: -
D gene: TRBD1
J gene: TRBJ1-4
V gene: TRBV3-1
CDR3 DNA: TGTGCCAGCAGCCCCCAGCAGGGGGGTGAAAAACTGTTTTTT
CDR3 protein: CASSPQQGGEKLFF

clone size: few
D gene: -
J gene: TRBJ1-2
V gene: TRBV7-2
CDR3 DNA: TGTGCCAGCAGTTATGTGGTGGGCTACACCTTC
CDR3 protein: CASSYVVGYTF

clone size: -
D gene: -
J gene: TRBJ2-1
V gene: TRBV29-1
CDR3 DNA: TGCAGCGTTGAAATTGGCAGGGGCTATCTCACCGTAGTATACAATGAGCAGTTCTTC
CDR3 protein: CSVEIGRGYLTVVYNEQFF

clone size: few
D gene: TRBD2
J gene: TRBJ2-1
V gene: TRBV5-1
CDR3 DNA: TGCGCCAGCAGCCCGGGACTAGCGGGACCCTCCTACAATGAGCAGTTCTTC
CDR3 protein: CASSPGLAGPSYNEQFF

clone size: -
D gene: -
J gene: TRBJ1-2
V gene: TRBV29-1
CDR3 DNA: TGCAGCGTTGACCTCCAGGGAGCGGTGAATGGCTACACCTTC
CDR3 protein: CSVDLQGAVNGYTF

clone size: -
D gene: -
J gene: TRBJ2-7
V gene: TRBV2
CDR3 DNA: TGTGCCAGCAACCGGGACGACCAAAGGGAGCAGTACTTC
CDR3 protein: CASNRDDQREQYF

clone size: many
D gene: TRBD2
J gene: TRBJ2-3
V gene: TRBV19
CDR3 DNA: TGTGCCAGTAGTCTAGACGGGGGGAGCACAGATACGCAGTATTTT
CDR3 protein: CASSLDGGSTDTQYF

clone size: -
D gene: TRBD2
J gene: TRBJ2-7
V gene: TRBV28
CDR3 DNA: TGTGCCAGCAGTGTGATAGCGGGTAGCTCCTACGAGCAGTACTTC
CDR3 protein: CASSVIAGSSYEQYF

clone size: -
D gene: -
J gene: TRBJ1-1
V gene: TRBV19
CDR3 DNA: TGTGCCAGTAGGACAGGCTCGATGGTGGGTTTTGAAGCTTTCTTT
CDR3 protein: CASRTGSMVGFEAFF

clone size: few
D gene: -
J gene: TRBJ1-5
V gene: TRBV6-2/TRBV6-3
CDR3 DNA: TGTGCCAGCAGTTACTCGCAGGGGTTCCAGCCCCAGCATTTT
CDR3 protein: CASSYSQGFQPQHF

clone size: -
D gene: -
J gene: TRBJ1-6
V gene: TRBV6-5
CDR3 DNA: TGTGCCAGCAGTTACTCGCTCACCTCCTATAATTCACCCCTCCACTTT
CDR3 protein: CASSYSLTSYNSPLHF

clone size: few
D gene: TRBD1
J gene: TRBJ2-5
V gene: TRBV12-3/TRBV12-4
CDR3 DNA: TGTGCCAGCAGTTCCACAGGGGTGGAAGAGACCCAGTACTTC
CDR3 protein: CASSSTGVEETQYF

clone size: -
D gene: -
J gene: TRBJ2-6
V gene: TRBV6-1
CDR3 DNA: TGTGCCAGCAGCAGGGGGGCCCTCTCCGGGGCCAACGTCCTGACTTTC
CDR3 protein: CASSRGALSGANVLTF

clone size: few
D gene: -
J gene: TRBJ2-5
V gene: TRBV11-3
CDR3 DNA: TGTGCCAGCAGCATAATCCAAGAGACCCAGTACTTC
CDR3 protein: CASSIIQETQYF

clone size: -
D gene: -
J gene: TRBJ2-3
V gene: TRBV7-7
CDR3 DNA: TGTGCCAGCAGCTTAAACCCTGGCGCAGATACGCAGTATTTT
CDR3 protein: CASSLNPGADTQYF

clone size: few
D gene: -
J gene: TRBJ1-4
V gene: TRBV24-1
CDR3 DNA: TGTGCCACCAGTGACCCTAGCGGGGATCAGGAAAAACTGTTTTTT
CDR3 protein: CATSDPSGDQEKLFF

clone size: -
D gene: TRBD1
J gene: TRBJ1-1
V gene: TRBV4-2
CDR3 DNA: TGTGCCAGCAGCCAACCTGACAGGGACGGATCTGAAGCTTTCTTT
CDR3 protein: CASSQPDRDGSEAFF

clone size: -
D gene: TRBD2
J gene: TRBJ2-7
V gene: TRBV19
CDR3 DNA: TGTGCCAGTAGTATGCGGGCCGGGACTAGCTTTAACGAGCAGTACTTC
CDR3 protein: CASSMRAGTSFNEQYF

clone size: few
D gene: TRBD2
J gene: TRBJ2-1
V gene: TRBV19
CDR3 DNA: TGTGCCAGTAGTATACCAGCGGGAGGCGGGAATGAGCAGTTCTTC
CDR3 protein: CASSIPAGGGNEQFF

clone size: few
D gene: -
J gene: TRBJ1-5
V gene: TRBV6-5
CDR3 DNA: TGTGCCAGCAGACACAAAAGCAATCAGCCCCAGCATTTT
CDR3 protein: CASRHKSNQPQHF

clone size: -
D gene: -
J gene: TRBJ2-5
V gene: TRBV7-2
CDR3 DNA: TGTGCCAGCAGCTCCTCCCAAGTCCAAGAGACCCAGTACTTC
CDR3 protein: CASSSSQVQETQYF

clone size: few
D gene: TRBD1
J gene: TRBJ2-7
V gene: TRBV25-1
CDR3 DNA: TGTGCCAGCAGTTCGCCTCTGGGACAGGGGGCCCGGGAGCAGTACTTC
CDR3 protein: CASSSPLGQGAREQYF

clone size: few
D gene: -
J gene: TRBJ1-2
V gene: TRBV5-6
CDR3 DNA: TGTGCCAGCAGCTTGGTTGGTGCAGGTGGCTACACCTTC
CDR3 protein: CASSLVGAGGYTF

clone size: -
D gene: TRBD1
J gene: TRBJ1-6
V gene: TRBV7-6
CDR3 DNA: TGTGCCAGCAGTTCTACAGGGGTTTCACCCCTCCACTTT
CDR3 protein: CASSSTGVSPLHF

clone size: few
D gene: TRBD1
J gene: TRBJ2-7
V gene: TRBV7-9
CDR3 DNA: TGTGCCAGCAGCTCAATACAGGGGATGAGCTCCTACGAGCAGTACTTC
CDR3 protein: CASSSIQGMSSYEQYF

clone size: -
D gene: -
J gene: TRBJ1-2
V gene: TRBV30
CDR3 DNA: TGTGCCTGGAGCAAGGACGAGAACTATGGCTACACCTTC
CDR3 protein: CAWSKDENYGYTF

clone size: -
D gene: -
J gene: TRBJ2-2
V gene: TRBV6-5
CDR3 DNA: TGTGCCAGCAGTTACCCCGGGACCGCGAACACCGGGGAGCTGTTTTTT
CDR3 protein: CASSYPGTANTGELFF

clone size: -
D gene: -
J gene: TRBJ1-6
V gene: TRBV5-1
CDR3 DNA: TGCGCCAGCAGCCCGGGGGTTACGGATAATTCACCCCTCCACTTT
CDR3 protein: CASSPGVTDNSPLHF

clone size: -
D gene: TRBD2
J gene: TRBJ2-3
V gene: TRBV12-3/TRBV12-4
CDR3 DNA: TGTGCCAGCGGGCGGGGGGGCATGACGGATACGCAGTATTTT
CDR3 protein: CASGRGGMTDTQYF

clone size: few
D gene: TRBD1
J gene: TRBJ1-1
V gene: TRBV7-9
CDR3 DNA: TGTGCCAGCAGCTTAGGGGACAGGTGGAACACTGAAGCTTTCTTT
CDR3 protein: CASSLGDRWNTEAFF

clone size: -
D gene: TRBD2
J gene: TRBJ2-7
V gene: TRBV5-6
CDR3 DNA: TGTGCCAGCAGCTTGCGGCTAGCGGCAACCTACGAGCAGTACTTC
CDR3 protein: CASSLRLAATYEQYF

clone size: few
D gene: -
J gene: TRBJ2-1
V gene: TRBV7-9
CDR3 DNA: TGTGCCAGCAGCTTAGAGGGGCTGGGTCTGGGTGAGCAGTTCTTC
CDR3 protein: CASSLEGLGLGEQFF

clone size: once
D gene: -
J gene: TRBJ2-5
V gene: TRBV15
CDR3 DNA: TGTGCCACCAGCGCTGGTCGTACAGGGTTTCAAGAGACCCAGTACTTC
CDR3 protein: CATSAGRTGFQETQYF

clone size: -
D gene: TRBD1
J gene: TRBJ1-1
V gene: TRBV6-5
CDR3 DNA: TGTGCCAGCAGTTCCCGACAGGGAAGGGGGGCTGAAGCTTTCTTT
CDR3 protein: CASSSRQGRGAEAFF

clone size: few
D gene: -
J gene: TRBJ2-7
V gene: TRBV5-1
CDR3 DNA: TGCGCCAGCAGCCTGTTGATCGGCTCGACGGTAAAGCAGTACTTC
CDR3 protein: CASSLLIGSTVKQYF

clone size: -
D gene: -
J gene: TRBJ1-4
V gene: TRBV28
CDR3 DNA: TGTGCCAGCAGTTTAACCACGGGTAATGAAAAACTGTTTTTT
CDR3 protein: CASSLTTGNEKLFF

clone size: -
D gene: -
J gene: TRBJ2-7
V gene: TRBV7-6
CDR3 DNA: TGTGCCAGCAGCAAAACGGACAGCGTGGGGGAGCAGTACTTC
CDR3 protein: CASSKTDSVGEQYF

clone size: many
D gene: TRBD1
J gene: TRBJ2-1
V gene: TRBV5-1
CDR3 DNA: TGCGCCAGCAGCTTGACCGGACAGGGGGGGAATGAGCAGTTCTTC
CDR3 protein: CASSLTGQGGNEQFF

clone size: -
D gene: -
J gene: TRBJ2-1
V gene: TRBV4-2
CDR3 DNA: TGTGCCAGCAGCCAAGATTTTGAAGAGCAGTTCTTC
CDR3 protein: CASSQDFEEQFF

clone size: -
D gene: -
J gene: TRBJ1-1
V gene: TRBV7-7
CDR3 DNA: TGTGCCAGCAGCCCCGTCGAGAACACTGAAGCTTTCTTT
CDR3 protein: CASSPVENTEAFF

clone size: -
D gene: TRBD1
J gene: TRBJ2-7
V gene: TRBV5-1
CDR3 DNA: TGCGCCAGCAGCTTAACCGGGACAGTAGATTACGAGCAGTACTTC
CDR3 protein: CASSLTGTVDYEQYF

clone size: -
D gene: -
J gene: TRBJ2-3
V gene: TRBV10-3
CDR3 DNA: TGTGCCGCCGGTCAAACGGTAGGGGCCGGTGATACGCAGTATTTT
CDR3 protein: CAAGQTVGAGDTQYF

clone size: -
D gene: TRBD2
J gene: TRBJ2-1
V gene: TRBV18
CDR3 DNA: TGTGCCAGCTCAACCTTTGGACTAGCCGGCTCCTACAATGAGCAGTTCTTC
CDR3 protein: CASSTFGLAGSYNEQFF

clone size: -
D gene: TRBD2
J gene: TRBJ2-1
V gene: TRBV5-1
CDR3 DNA: TGCGCCAGCAGAGCGGGAGGGCGATACAATGAGCAGTTCTTC
CDR3 protein: CASRAGGRYNEQFF

clone size: -
D gene: TRBD2
J gene: TRBJ2-1
V gene: TRBV20-1
CDR3 DNA: TGCAGTGCTGGATACTGGCGGGAGGCCACATGGAGCTCCTACAATGAGCAGTTCTTC
CDR3 protein: CSAGYWREATWSSYNEQFF

clone size: few
D gene: -
J gene: TRBJ2-5
V gene: TRBV5-1
CDR3 DNA: TGCGCCAGCAGCTTGGTGATGCTCCAAGAGACCCAGTACTTC
CDR3 protein: CASSLVMLQETQYF

clone size: -
D gene: TRBD2
J gene: TRBJ2-5
V gene: TRBV7-2
CDR3 DNA: TGTGCCAGCAGCCACGGACTAGCGGGCGAGACCCAGTACTTC
CDR3 protein: CASSHGLAGETQYF

clone size: -
D gene: -
J gene: TRBJ1-2
V gene: TRBV5-1
CDR3 DNA: TGCGCCAGCAGTTATACTGTCGGCTATGGCTACACCTTC
CDR3 protein: CASSYTVGYGYTF

clone size: few
D gene: TRBD2
J gene: TRBJ2-1
V gene: TRBV12-3/TRBV12-4
CDR3 DNA: TGTGCCAGCAGTTTTCGGGGTAGCGGGGGGGCCTTTGAGCAGTTCTTC
CDR3 protein: CASSFRGSGGAFEQFF

clone size: -
D gene: -
J gene: TRBJ2-7
V gene: TRBV6-5
CDR3 DNA: TGTGCCACCATGACTCCAAACTACGAGCAGTACTTC
CDR3 protein: CATMTPNYEQYF

clone size: -
D gene: TRBD2
J gene: TRBJ2-1
V gene: TRBV18
CDR3 DNA: TGTGCCAGCTCACCCCCTAGCGGGGGCAATGAGCAGTTCTTC
CDR3 protein: CASSPPSGGNEQFF

clone size: -
D gene: TRBD1
J gene: TRBJ2-1
V gene: TRBV5-5
CDR3 DNA: TGTGCCAGCAGCCTGAGGACAGGGGGCAGGGGTGAGCAGTTCTTC
CDR3 protein: CASSLRTGGRGEQFF

clone size: few
D gene: -
J gene: TRBJ1-2
V gene: TRBV6-1
CDR3 DNA: TGTGCCAGCAGTGAAGCGACGGTGGGGGGCTACACCTTC
CDR3 protein: CASSEATVGGYTF

clone size: -
D gene: -
J gene: TRBJ2-1
V gene: TRBV7-2
CDR3 DNA: TGTGCCAGCAGCTCCAGCCCCGGTGAGTTCGAGTTCTTC
CDR3 protein: CASSSSPGEFEFF

clone size: few
D gene: -
J gene: TRBJ1-2
V gene: TRBV4-2
CDR3 DNA: TGTGCCAGCAGCCAACCGAGTGTTGGCAGGGAGAGAGATGGCTACACCTTC
CDR3 protein: CASSQPSVGRERDGYTF